These 25 T cell receptor beta chains came from one sample sequenced in a study of cytomegalovirus exposure and HLA in healthy donors. Use of 60 Vbeta and 13 Jbeta primers characterized the PCR. Profiled with immunoSEQ multiplex PCR; TCRdb holds only in-frame clones, not every one. The data hold 150,000 or so clones, with roughly 81% observed a single time. The material sequenced was PBMCs. These receptor sequences come from a female donor in good health and CMV-seronegative.

The chain carries TRBV6-6 and TRBJ1-2; 8 nucleotides agree with TRBD1. The CDR3 sequence is 15 residues long. Germline V CDR1 and CDR2: MNHNY, SVGAGI (reference sequence). J gave up 8 bases and V 4 bases, and 12 bases lay outside the gene matches. CDR3 sequence: CASSFGQGPTRGYTF. CDR3 DNA: TGTGCCAGCAGTTTTGGACAGGGTCCGACCAGGGGCTACACCTTC.

The rearrangement links TRBV9 to TRBJ1-2; TRBD1 matches at 9 bases. Germline loops: CDR1 SGDLS, CDR2 YYNGEE. J was trimmed by 3 bases and V by 1 base; bases with no gene match: 10. This CDR3 contains 17 residues. In DNA form, the CDR3 reads TGTGCCAGCAGCGTACTACAGGGGGCAGAGGGATACTATGGCTACACCTTC. Translating gives CASSVLQGAEGYYGYTF.

V is TRBV19 and J is TRBJ1-4, with 7 bases identical to TRBD1. The ends lost 3 bases at V and 7 bases at J; junction bases unmatched: 11. Germline values: CDR1 LNHDA, CDR2 SQIVND (reference sequence). This CDR3 is 16 amino acids long. CDR3 coding DNA: TGTGCCAGTAGTATTCGCTTGACAGGGAAGGGTGAAAAACTGTTTTTT. This gives the protein CASSIRLTGKGEKLFF.

V and J are TRBV11-2 and TRBJ1-1; the D is unclear. V was pared by 0 bases and J by 0 bases, with 11 bases between. CDR1 and CDR2 (germline): SGHAT, FQNNGV. This CDR3 is built from 16 residues. As DNA, the CDR3 is TGTGCCAGCAGCTTAGATTTCCGTTTTTTGAACACTGAAGCTTTCTTT. This encodes CASSLDFRFLNTEAFF.

The rearrangement joins TRBV6-6 to TRBJ1-1, with D possibly TRBD1 on 6 matching bases. V was pared by 4 bases and J by 5 bases, with 11 bases between. Per the germline V gene, CDR1 is MNHNY and CDR2 is SVGAGI (reference sequence). The CDR3 covers 13 residues. CDR3 residues: CASSSGGLTEAFF. CDR3 in DNA: TGTGCCAGCAGTTCGGGGGGCTTGACTGAAGCTTTCTTT.

The chain carries TRBV10-1 and TRBJ2-7; TRBD2 agrees at 11 bases. This CDR3 is 16 amino acids long. The junction had 9 bases not matched to a gene; V was cut back by 8 bases and J by 0 bases. Germline V CDR1 and CDR2: WNHNN, SYGVQD (reference sequence). DNA of the CDR3: TGCGCCAGCCTATCGACTAGCGGGATCAGCTCCTACGAGCAGTACTTC. This sequence encodes CASLSTSGISSYEQYF.

The chain uses TRBV27 and TRBJ1-2, with D perhaps TRBD1 (5 bases). Trimming shortened V by 8 bases and J by 3 bases, and 10 bases separated the two germline ends. Germline loops: CDR1 MNHEY, CDR2 SMNVEV (reference sequence). This CDR3 spans 12 amino acids. In DNA form, the CDR3 reads TGTGCCAGCCAAGGAGGGGACTATGGCTACACCTTC. The encoded protein is CASQGGDYGYTF.

The rearrangement links TRBV2 to TRBJ1-3, with no clear D. Germline values: CDR1 SNHLY, CDR2 FYNNEI. V lost 3 bases and J lost 4, with 13 bases in between. The CDR3 spans 15 residues. CDR3 bases: TGTGCCAGCAGTGATTTAGGAGGGCCGGGAAACACCATATATTTT. Translated, it gives CASSDLGGPGNTIYF.

In DNA, the CDR3 is TGTGCCAGCCTTCCAGGGGGTGTCGTCGATGAGCAGTTCTTC. Translation gives CASLPGGVVDEQFF. The V gene is TRBV19, the J gene TRBJ2-1, with TRBD1 matching over 7 bases. Germline CDR1 LNHDA, CDR2 SQIVND (reference sequence). The length of the CDR3 is 14 residues. After removal of 9 bases from V and 8 bases from J, the junction contained 13 bases not matched to a gene. Combining the CDR3 with reference TRBV19 and TRBJ2-1 gives the whole variable domain DGGITQSPKYLFRKEGQNVTLSCEQNLNHDAMYWYRQDPGQGLRLIYYSQIVNDFQKGDIAEGYSVSREKKESFPLTVTSAQKNPTAFYLCASLPGGVVDEQFFGPGTRLTVL.

V usage is TRBV6-5 and J usage is TRBJ1-2; 7 bases map to TRBD1. The germline gives CDR1 MNHEY, CDR2 SVGAGI. Trimming removed 5 bases from V and 4 bases from J; junction bases left unmatched: 7. The CDR3 runs to 14 residues. The CDR3 DNA is TGTGCCAGCAGTGCCGGACAGGTGTCCTATGGCTACACCTTC. Translated, it gives CASSAGQVSYGYTF.

The rearrangement joins TRBV9 to TRBJ2-1, with 7 nucleotides matching TRBD2. The CDR3 is 14 amino acids. CDR1 is SGDLS, CDR2 YYNGEE, per germline. The CDR3 here is CASAWREPNNEQFF. CDR3 nucleotides: TGTGCGTCGGCGTGGCGGGAGCCCAACAATGAGCAGTTCTTC.

To note about this clone: Germline and junction disagree at one end, which may indicate a read error. The gene calls are TRBV7-7 and TRBJ2-3; 14 nucleotides line up with TRBD2. The CDR3 contains 17 residues. Germline V lookup: CDR1 SSHAT, CDR2 FNYEAQ (reference sequence). The CDR3, as DNA: TGTGCTAGCAGCCGACTAGCGGGAGGGCCGGGGGAAGATACGCAGTATTTT. The encoded protein is CASSRLAGGPGEDTQYF.

This clone was seen only a few times. V usage is TRBV6-1 and J usage is TRBJ1-5; D may be TRBD1 (5 bases). V was pared by 4 bases and J by 4 bases, with 8 bases between. Germline values: CDR1 MNHNS, CDR2 SASEGT. The CDR3 covers 13 residues. In nucleotides, the CDR3 is TGTGCCAGCAGTGGTCCAGGGAATCAGCCCCAGCATTTT. It codes for CASSGPGNQPQHF.

V usage is TRBV6-5 and J usage is TRBJ1-1, with D tentatively TRBD1 (6 bases). Germline V gene sequence: CDR1 MNHEY, CDR2 SVGAGI. Trimming pared 2 bases from V and 3 bases from J, leaving 10 bases between. The CDR3 is made up of 14 amino acids. The CDR3 region has the DNA TGTGCCAGCAGTTACCAGGGGCGGCACACTGAAGCTTTCTTT. Protein sequence: CASSYQGRHTEAFF.

The chain combines TRBV6-5 with TRBJ1-2; maybe TRBD1 (6 bases). The V end lost 9 bases, the J end lost 6 bases, and 17 bases lay between the germline ends. From germline, CDR1 is MNHEY and CDR2 SVGAGI. The CDR3 has 13 residues. The CDR3 sequence: CASKTDSRNGYTF. CDR3 bases: TGTGCCAGTAAAACGGACAGTAGGAATGGCTACACCTTC.

Only a few counts were recorded for this clone. The CDR3, as DNA: TGTGCCAGCAGCTTTAGTCGGGGTGCAGATACGCAGTATTTT. This translates into CASSFSRGADTQYF. The chain recombines TRBV5-6 with TRBJ2-3, with D maybe TRBD2 (5 bases). V lost 2 bases and J lost 4, with 11 bases in between. CDR3 size: 14 residues. CDR1 SGHDT and CDR2 YYEEEE come from the germline V gene.

The V gene is TRBV7-6, the J gene TRBJ1-1, with TRBD1 as a possible D gene (5 bases). Trimming stripped 1 base from V and 7 bases from J, with 13 bases between. This CDR3 region has 14 residues. Germline CDR1 is SGHVS and CDR2 is FNYEAQ. CDR3 nucleotides: TGTGCCAGCAGCTTAGTCGGGGGTAGGGGTGAAGCTTTCTTT. Amino acid sequence: CASSLVGGRGEAFF.

This clone was counted only a few times. The chain couples TRBV5-6 to TRBJ1-1, with 9 bases aligning to TRBD1. The CDR3 sequence is 14 residues long. With V trimmed by 0 bases and J by 5 bases, 2 bases remained unmatched. The germline gives CDR1 SGHDT, CDR2 YYEEEE. This CDR3 reads CASSLGQGETEAFF. The CDR3 DNA reads as TGTGCCAGCAGCTTGGGACAGGGGGAGACTGAAGCTTTCTTT.

This rearrangement joins TRBV7-2 to TRBJ1-2; 7 nucleotides agree with TRBD1. The ends lost 1 base at V and 4 bases at J; junction bases unmatched: 6. This CDR3 spans 15 amino acids. Germline V lookup: CDR1 SGHTA, CDR2 FQGNSA. CDR3 residues: CASSLGGDSFYGYTF. The CDR3 bases are TGTGCCAGCAGCTTAGGGGGGGACAGCTTCTATGGCTACACCTTC.

This rearrangement joins TRBV6-1 to TRBJ1-2, with D hard to call. The CDR3 contains 14 residues. The germline V and J ends were trimmed by 3 bases and 0 bases, with 8 bases remaining between them. Germline assignment: CDR1 MNHNS and CDR2 SASEGT. The CDR3 sequence: CASSEYSTNYGYTF. The CDR3 DNA reads TGTGCCAGCAGTGAGTACAGTACTAACTATGGCTACACCTTC.

The V and J genes are TRBV7-2 and TRBJ1-2; the D is unclear. This CDR3 has 13 amino acids. V dropped 1 base and J dropped 7 bases, with 10 bases sitting between them. Germline V CDR1 and CDR2: SGHTA, FQGNSA. The CDR3 loop is CASSLVAVRGYTF. The CDR3 nucleotides are TGTGCCAGCAGCTTAGTGGCGGTTCGTGGCTACACCTTC.

The chain joins TRBV28 to TRBJ2-1; D uncertain. Deletions cut 7 bases from V and 8 bases from J, with 18 bases between. Germline V gene data show CDR1 as MDHEN and CDR2 as SYDVKM. The CDR3 length is 14 residues. CDR3 DNA sequence: TGTGCCAGCACGGGTGATAACGGATTCGATGAGCAGTTCTTC. The encoded protein is CASTGDNGFDEQFF. Looking up the rest from reference TRBV28 and TRBJ2-1 gives the full variable domain: DVKVTQSSRYLVKRTGEKVFLECVQDMDHENMFWYRQDPGLGLRLIYFSYDVKMKEKGDIPEGYSVSREKKERFSLILESASTNQTSMYLCASTGDNGFDEQFFGPGTRLTVL.

The chain uses TRBV12-5 and TRBJ1-5; possibly TRBD1 for D (5 bases). With 7 bases removed from V and 5 bases from J, the gap between germline ends came to 30 bases. The CDR3 sequence is 19 residues long. In germline, CDR1 is LGHNT, CDR2 FRNRAP. The CDR3 spells CASVGVPNSDGRTYQPQHF. For the CDR3, the DNA is TGTGCTAGTGTAGGGGTCCCAAATTCGGACGGACGGACCTATCAGCCCCAGCATTTT.

The chain uses TRBV28 and TRBJ2-2; TRBD1 might be the D (6 bases). Germline V lookup: CDR1 MDHEN, CDR2 SYDVKM. CDR3 length: 16 residues. The V end lost 7 bases, the J end lost 0 bases, and 15 bases lay between the germline ends. CDR3 residues: CASTLTGTPNTGELFF. The CDR3 region has the DNA TGTGCCAGCACCCTTACTGGGACACCGAACACCGGGGAGCTGTTTTTT.

The rearrangement joins TRBV2 to TRBJ1-2; TRBD1 matches at 8 bases. The V segment lost 11 bases and the J segment 5 bases; nucleotides outside the gene matches: 7. Germline V lookup: CDR1 SNHLY, CDR2 FYNNEI. There are 12 residues in the CDR3. The CDR3 region is CAGDRDRYGYTF. In DNA form, the CDR3 reads TGTGCCGGTGACCGGGACAGGTATGGCTACACCTTC. The full variable domain, in which reference TRBV2 and TRBJ1-2 provide the parts outside the CDR3, is EPEVTQTPSHQVTQMGQEVILRCVPISNHLYFYWYRQILGQKVEFLVSFYNNEISEKSEIFDDQFSVERPDGSNFTLKIRSTKLEDSAMYFCAGDRDRYGYTFGSGTRLTVV.